This T cell receptor beta chain was documented in a study of PD-1 blockade in classical Hodgkin lymphoma. Study results and limitations: Diversity in CD4+ TCRs, unlike that measured in CD8+ TCRs, had risen significantly by C4D1. Individuals initiating nivolumab under 1 year after ASCT were excluded.

The sample holds one count of this clone. Its target is not known. TCRdb's table, derived via immunoSEQ multiplex PCR, lists solely in-frame clones and lacks some. The table records 13,000 or so clones, around 76% of them present only once. Trimming at V came to 0 bases and at J to 5 bases, leaving 5 bases not matched to a gene. From germline, CDR1 is SGHTA and CDR2 FQGTGA. The CDR3 is made up of 15 amino acids. Each of the patients experienced relapse following autologous stem cell transplantation, and their brentuximab vedotin exposure differed. The sequenced sample was peripheral blood mononuclear cells (PBMCs), obtained at baseline. The rearrangement links TRBV7-3 to TRBJ2-7; 9 bases line up with TRBD1. This TCR derives from a human donor with classical Hodgkin lymphoma. The CDR3, as DNA: TGTGCCAGCAGCTTAACGTTAGGGGACAGGGACGAGCAGTACTTC. This encodes CASSLTLGDRDEQYF.